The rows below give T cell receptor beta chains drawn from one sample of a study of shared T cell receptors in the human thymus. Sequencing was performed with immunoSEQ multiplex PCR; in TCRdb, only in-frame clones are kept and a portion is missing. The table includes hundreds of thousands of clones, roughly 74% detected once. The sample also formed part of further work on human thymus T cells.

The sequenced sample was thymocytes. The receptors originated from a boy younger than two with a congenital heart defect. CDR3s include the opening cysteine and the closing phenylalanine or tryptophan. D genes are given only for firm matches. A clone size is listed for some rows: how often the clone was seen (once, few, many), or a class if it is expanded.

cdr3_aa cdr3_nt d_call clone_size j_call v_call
CANTSRVLAPNTQYF TGTGCCAACACCTCTCGGGTGCTAGCGCCGAATACGCAGTATTTT . . TRBJ2-3 TRBV2
CAILEQGSTDTQYF TGTGCCATCTTGGAACAGGGTAGCACAGATACGCAGTATTTT . . TRBJ2-3 TRBV10-3
CASSFVGFRGRADNEQFF TGTGCCAGCAGCTTCGTGGGGTTTCGCGGGAGGGCCGACAATGAGCAGTTCTTC TRBD2 . TRBJ2-1 TRBV5-5
CASGRQGRYDEQYF TGTGCCAGCGGCCGACAGGGGCGATACGACGAGCAGTACTTC . . TRBJ2-7 TRBV21-1
CASSGVREESYNEQFF TGCGCCAGCAGCGGTGTACGGGAAGAGTCCTACAATGAGCAGTTCTTC . . TRBJ2-1 TRBV4-3
CASSQGTLAGATDEQFF TGCGCCAGCAGCCAAGGGACCCTAGCGGGAGCGACGGATGAGCAGTTCTTC TRBD2 . TRBJ2-1 TRBV4-1
CASTPGTAANYGYTF TGTGCCAGCACCCCTGGGACAGCAGCTAACTATGGCTACACCTTC TRBD1 . TRBJ1-2 TRBV11-2
CSVIQVLYGYTF TGCAGCGTCATACAGGTTCTCTATGGCTACACCTTC . . TRBJ1-2 TRBV29-1
CASSSLEHRAHNEKLFF TGTGCCAGCAGTTCCCTTGAACACAGGGCCCATAATGAAAAACTGTTTTTT . few TRBJ1-4 TRBV27
CASSGTGDSSYEQYF TGTGCCAGCAGCGGAACAGGGGACAGCTCCTACGAGCAGTACTTC TRBD1 . TRBJ2-7 TRBV7-8
CASSRFRVSQPQHF TGTGCCAGCAGTCGCTTCAGGGTAAGTCAGCCCCAGCATTTT . . TRBJ1-5 TRBV28
CASSLGQARGETQYF TGCGCCAGCAGCTTGGGACAGGCACGAGGGGAGACCCAGTACTTC . few TRBJ2-5 TRBV5-1
CASTRALSGNTIYF TGTGCCAGCACCAGGGCGCTATCTGGAAACACCATATATTTT . few TRBJ1-3 TRBV7-2
CASSEVLGPGPKAGQETQYF TGTGCCAGCAGTGAAGTTCTGGGGCCGGGCCCCAAGGCGGGACAAGAGACCCAGTACTTC . . TRBJ2-5 TRBV6-1
CASSQDYRQGDTGELFF TGCGCCAGCAGCCAAGATTACAGGCAGGGGGACACCGGGGAGCTGTTTTTT TRBD1 . TRBJ2-2 TRBV4-3
CASSRRNQGLHGYTF TGCGCCAGCAGCCGAAGAAACCAGGGCTTGCATGGCTACACCTTC . . TRBJ1-2 TRBV4-3
CASGLVVSRDNEKLFF TGTGCTAGTGGTTTGGTAGTTTCGCGGGATAATGAAAAACTGTTTTTT . . TRBJ1-4 TRBV12-5
CASSPTSGGIFF TGTGCCAGCAGTCCAACTAGCGGGGGCATCTTCTTC TRBD2 . TRBJ2-1 TRBV28
CASAGGGYNEQFF TGTGCCAGCGCGGGGGGAGGGTACAATGAGCAGTTCTTC TRBD2 . TRBJ2-1 TRBV5-6
CASSRPGQQNTEAFF TGTGCCAGCAGTCGACCGGGACAACAGAACACTGAAGCTTTCTTT . . TRBJ1-1 TRBV6-1
CASSFYRGNGETRPPPTYEQYF TGTGCCAGCAGTTTCTACAGGGGGAACGGCGAGACACGTCCCCCACCTACCTACGAGCAGTACTTC TRBD1 few TRBJ2-7 TRBV27
CASSFDSGNPGQNYGYTF TGCGCCAGCAGCTTCGACTCGGGGAATCCGGGACAGAACTATGGCTACACCTTC TRBD1 once TRBJ1-2 TRBV5-1
CASSKGAGELFF TGTGCCAGCAGCAAGGGGGCCGGGGAGCTGTTTTTT . . TRBJ2-2 TRBV9
CATSGGLAGYEQYF TGTGCCACCAGCGGTGGACTAGCGGGTTACGAGCAGTACTTC TRBD2 . TRBJ2-7 TRBV15
CAWRVETSGTGSYNEQFF TGTGCCTGGAGGGTAGAGACTAGCGGGACTGGCTCCTACAATGAGCAGTTCTTC TRBD2 . TRBJ2-1 TRBV30
CASSSHRGPAPGGYTF TGCGCCAGCAGCTCACACAGGGGGCCCGCCCCAGGCGGCTACACCTTC TRBD1 few TRBJ1-2 TRBV5-1
CASSSRTANTEAFF TGTGCCAGCAGTTCGAGGACAGCGAACACTGAAGCTTTCTTT . . TRBJ1-1 TRBV5-4
CASSYLQGKNTEAFF TGTGCCAGCAGTTACTTGCAGGGGAAGAACACTGAAGCTTTCTTT . . TRBJ1-1 TRBV6-5
CASSQSRFRNTIYF TGCGCCAGCAGCCAATCGCGCTTCCGAAACACCATATATTTT . . TRBJ1-3 TRBV4-1
CASSFAPGQGTYEQYF TGTGCCAGCAGCTTTGCCCCGGGACAGGGGACGTACGAGCAGTACTTC TRBD1 . TRBJ2-7 TRBV7-8
CASSPDRGRIGRGYTF TGTGCCAGCAGCCCCGACAGGGGGAGGATAGGGCGCGGCTACACCTTC TRBD1 . TRBJ1-2 TRBV14
CASSPGTSGSYTQYF TGTGCCAGCTCACCCGGGACTAGCGGGAGTTATACGCAGTATTTT TRBD2 . TRBJ2-3 TRBV18
CASSLGSGQIDEQYF TGTGCCAGCAGTTTAGGGTCAGGGCAAATCGACGAGCAGTACTTC . . TRBJ2-7 TRBV28
CASSPSKRETPYNEQFF TGTGCCAGCAGTCCATCCAAGCGGGAGACCCCCTACAATGAGCAGTTCTTC TRBD2 . TRBJ2-1 TRBV28
CASSSDGRPYNEQFF TGTGCCAGCAGCTCGGACGGGAGACCATACAATGAGCAGTTCTTC . few TRBJ2-1 TRBV5-6
CASSQEGTSGRAYEQYF TGCGCCAGCAGCCAAGAAGGGACTAGCGGGAGAGCCTACGAGCAGTACTTC TRBD2 . TRBJ2-7 TRBV4-1
CASSRLTSGRAISTDTQYF TGCGCCAGCAGCCGGCTAACTAGCGGGAGGGCCATTAGCACAGATACGCAGTATTTT TRBD2 . TRBJ2-3 TRBV4-1
CASSSGLNTEAFF TGTGCCAGCAGCTCGGGACTAAACACTGAAGCTTTCTTT . . TRBJ1-1 TRBV7-6
CASSDPSTGGHGNTIYF TGTGCCAGCAGTGACCCATCGACAGGGGGCCATGGAAACACCATATATTTT TRBD1 . TRBJ1-3 TRBV25-1
CASSIQLAGVYEQYF TGTGCCAGTAGTATCCAACTAGCGGGAGTCTACGAGCAGTACTTC TRBD2 . TRBJ2-7 TRBV19
CASSLDGASGTGEQFF TGTGCCAGCAGCTTAGATGGGGCTAGCGGGACTGGAGAGCAGTTCTTC TRBD2 . TRBJ2-1 TRBV11-2
CASSLGGANEKLFF TGTGCCAGCAGCCTGGGGGGGGCTAATGAAAAACTGTTTTTT . . TRBJ1-4 TRBV13
CAWTAGQGKANYGYTF TGTGCCTGGACGGCTGGGCAGGGAAAAGCTAACTATGGCTACACCTTC . once TRBJ1-2 TRBV30
CASLRESNQPQHF TGTGCCAGCCTTCGGGAAAGCAATCAGCCCCAGCATTTT . . TRBJ1-5 TRBV6-1
CATSRDRGGNTDTQYF TGTGCCACCAGCAGAGATCGGGGCGGGAACACAGATACGCAGTATTTT . once TRBJ2-3 TRBV15
CASSLARGTGFYGYTF TGCGCCAGCAGCTTGGCCAGGGGGACGGGCTTCTATGGCTACACCTTC TRBD1 . TRBJ1-2 TRBV5-1
CASSPTMNYEQYF TGTGCCAGCAGCCCGACTATGAACTACGAGCAGTACTTC . . TRBJ2-7 TRBV5-6
CASSMLAGDADTQYF TGTGCCAGCAGCATGCTAGCGGGAGACGCAGATACGCAGTATTTT TRBD2 . TRBJ2-3 TRBV7-8
CASSAGRGRETQYF TGTGCCAGCAGTGCCGGTAGGGGCCGGGAGACCCAGTACTTC . once TRBJ2-5 TRBV2
CASSLTPDSMNTEAFF TGTGCCAGCAGTCTAACACCCGACAGCATGAACACTGAAGCTTTCTTT . . TRBJ1-1 TRBV28
CASSQDPGTSGRARICHNEQFF TGCGCCAGCAGCCAAGACCCGGGGACTAGCGGGAGGGCCCGAATATGCCACAATGAGCAGTTCTTC TRBD2 . TRBJ2-1 TRBV4-3